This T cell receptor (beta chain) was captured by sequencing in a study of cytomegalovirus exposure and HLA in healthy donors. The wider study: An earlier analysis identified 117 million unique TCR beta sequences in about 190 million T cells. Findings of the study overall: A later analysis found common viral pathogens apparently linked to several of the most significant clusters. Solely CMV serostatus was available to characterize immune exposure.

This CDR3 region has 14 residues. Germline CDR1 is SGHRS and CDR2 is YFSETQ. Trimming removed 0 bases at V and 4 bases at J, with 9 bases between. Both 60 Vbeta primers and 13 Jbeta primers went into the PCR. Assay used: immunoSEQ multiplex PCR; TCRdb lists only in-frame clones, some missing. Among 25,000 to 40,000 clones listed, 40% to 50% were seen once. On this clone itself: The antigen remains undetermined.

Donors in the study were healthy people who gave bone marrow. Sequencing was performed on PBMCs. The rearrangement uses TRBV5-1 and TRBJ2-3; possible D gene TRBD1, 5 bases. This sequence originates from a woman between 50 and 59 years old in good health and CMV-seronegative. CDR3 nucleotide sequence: TGCGCCAGCAGCTTGGCGGCAGGGTCAGATACGCAGTATTTT. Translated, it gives CASSLAAGSDTQYF.